Each of the 31 T cell receptor beta chains below was sequenced from the same sample in a study of T-cell reconstitution after alpha-beta-depleted transplantation in children. Unique molecular identifiers featured in how the TCRbeta library was prepared. TCRdb processed the PCR reads anew with MiXCR; each CDR3 protein has one entry. The sample contains 180,000 or so distinct CDR3 sequences, about 6% of which appear only once. Sequences were derived from PBMCs, sampled before TCRalphabeta/CD19-depleted stem cell transplant. The receptors originated from a girl less than two years old with combined immunodeficiency, due to receive a stem cell transplant.

This clonotype appeared many times. The rearrangement joins TRBV4-3 to TRBJ1-3; 8 bases align to TRBD1. Germline CDR1 LGHNA, CDR2 YSLEER. The CDR3 consists of 16 residues. Unmatched junction bases numbered 10, after V lost 0 bases and J lost 9 bases. Here the CDR3 reads CASSQERRTGYGTIYF. The CDR3 nucleotides are TGCGCCAGCAGCCAAGAGAGGAGGACAGGGTATGGCACCATATATTTT.

This clonotype occurred many times. The chain couples TRBV7-9 to TRBJ1-5; D is perhaps TRBD1 (5 bases). This CDR3 has 15 residues. Germline V lookup: CDR1 SEHNR, CDR2 FQNEAQ (reference sequence). V lost 1 base and J lost 2, with 9 bases in between. The CDR3 sequence: CASSLEGVGNQPQHF. CDR3 DNA: TGTGCCAGCAGCTTAGAAGGGGTAGGCAATCAGCCCCAGCATTTT.

In its sample, this clonotype was seen many times. The chain recombines TRBV7-9 with TRBJ2-7; 8 positions agree with TRBD1. With V trimmed by 1 base and J by 4 bases, 9 bases remained unmatched. Germline-derived CDR1 and CDR2 are SEHNR and FQNEAQ (reference sequence). This CDR3 has 16 amino acids. The CDR3 bases are TGTGCCAGCAGCTTAGAGGCGGACAGGGCGGGTTACGAGCAGTACTTC. It specifies CASSLEADRAGYEQYF.

This clonotype appeared many times. The chain joins TRBV28 to TRBJ1-5, with D perhaps TRBD1 (5 bases). V dropped 6 bases and J dropped 5 bases, with 14 bases sitting between them. Germline V gene sequence: CDR1 MDHEN, CDR2 SYDVKM. This CDR3 has 14 residues. DNA for the CDR3: TGTGCCAGCAGAACCACAGGTTACTATCAGCCCCAGCATTTT. It is translated as CASRTTGYYQPQHF.

This clonotype was seen at least ten times. The rearrangement links TRBV20-1 to TRBJ1-1, with D unclear. Germline lookup yields CDR1 DFQATT and CDR2 SNEGSKA (reference sequence). V lost 5 bases and J lost 1, with 8 bases in between. CDR3 length equals 12 residues. CDR3 coding DNA: TGCAGTGCTCGGATGGAGAACACTGAAGCTTTCTTT. Translated: CSARMENTEAFF.

This clonotype appeared many times. The chain recombines TRBV7-3 with TRBJ1-1, with D unclear. Germline V gene data show CDR1 as SGHTA and CDR2 as FQGTGA. This CDR3 spans 13 amino acids. The germline V and J ends were trimmed by 3 bases and 1 base, with 6 bases remaining between them. The CDR3 sequence: CASSFLRNTEAFF. The CDR3 DNA sequence: TGTGCCAGCAGCTTTTTGAGGAACACTGAAGCTTTCTTT.

The chain recombines TRBV4-3 with TRBJ2-7; D is perhaps TRBD2 (7 bases). This CDR3 is built from 15 residues. The V end was cut by 5 bases, the J end by 5 bases, with 19 bases between. The germline CDR1 and CDR2 sequences are LGHNA and YSLEER. The chain's CDR3 is CASSFAGGGANEQYF. CDR3 DNA sequence: TGCGCCAGCAGCTTCGCCGGTGGGGGGGCTAACGAGCAGTACTTC.

This clonotype was detected many times. CDR3 nucleotides: TGTGCCAGCAGCTCCCCTCCTAGCGGGGTGAACGAGCAGTACTTC. This encodes CASSSPPSGVNEQYF. The rearrangement joins TRBV7-6 to TRBJ2-7; 9 positions match TRBD2. The CDR3 is made up of 15 amino acids. V lost 4 bases, J lost 5 bases, and 9 bases stayed unmatched. The germline V gene has CDR1 SGHVS and CDR2 FNYEAQ.

This clonotype was picked up many times. This chain joins TRBV6-2 or TRBV6-3 and TRBJ2-1; 7 nucleotides agree with TRBD2. This CDR3 is built from 15 residues. CDR1 and CDR2 (germline): MNHEY, SVGEGT. V was clipped by 0 bases and J by 7 bases; unmatched bases: 6. As DNA, the CDR3 is TGTGCCAGCAGTTACTCGTGGGCTAGCGGAAATGAGCAGTTCTTC. It encodes CASSYSWASGNEQFF.

The sample holds many counts of this clonotype. The chain recombines TRBV7-9 with TRBJ2-7; 8 bases line up with TRBD2. The CDR3 has 16 amino acids. Germline values: CDR1 SEHNR, CDR2 FQNEAQ (reference sequence). The J segment lost 0 bases and the V segment lost 5 bases, leaving 9 bases of the junction unmatched. CDR3 in DNA: TGTGCCAGCAGCCATCCGACTAGCGCCTACTCCTACGAGCAGTACTTC. Its translation: CASSHPTSAYSYEQYF.

This clonotype was detected ten times or more. The rearrangement links TRBV12-3 or TRBV12-4 to TRBJ2-7; TRBD1 matches 8 bases. Trimming cost V 3 bases and J 4 bases; bases outside gene matches: 5. The length of the CDR3 is 14 residues. CDR3 in DNA: TGTGCCAGCAGTTTCCCGGGACAGGTTTACGAGCAGTACTTC. This codes for CASSFPGQVYEQYF.

This clonotype was seen repeatedly, ten times or more. The chain combines TRBV9 with TRBJ2-1, with unresolved D. Germline-derived CDR1 and CDR2 are SGDLS and YYNGEE. The CDR3 contains 13 residues. V dropped 2 bases and J dropped 5 bases, with 8 bases sitting between them. The CDR3 DNA reads as TGTGCCAGCAGCGTCTCCACGGACAATGAGCAGTTCTTC. Residues: CASSVSTDNEQFF.

This clonotype was observed a handful of times. J is TRBJ2-5 and V is TRBV20-1; either TRBD1 or TRBD2 may supply D (5 bases each). The germline V gene encodes CDR1 DFQATT and CDR2 SNEGSKA (reference sequence). The V and J ends lost 3 bases and 0 bases respectively, with 11 bases between them. The CDR3 runs to 14 residues. Written as DNA, the CDR3 is TGCAGTGCTAGTGTTGAGGGGCACCAAGAGACCCAGTACTTC. It specifies CSASVEGHQETQYF.

This clonotype was seen many times. V gene TRBV4-1 combines with J gene TRBJ2-2, with D tentatively TRBD1 (6 bases). V was pared by 0 bases and J by 1 base, with 9 bases between. This CDR3 has 16 residues. Germline values: CDR1 MGHRA, CDR2 YSYEKL. The CDR3 protein is CASSQDRGQNTGELFF. The CDR3 DNA follows: TGCGCCAGCAGCCAAGATAGGGGACAGAACACCGGGGAGCTGTTTTTT.

This clonotype has ten or more counts. CDR3 sequence reads: CASSWTGRTYNEQFF. For the CDR3, the DNA is TGCGCCAGCAGCTGGACAGGTAGGACTTACAATGAGCAGTTCTTC. This sequence joins TRBV5-1 and TRBJ2-1; 7 bases are shared with TRBD1. There are 15 residues in the CDR3. Germline assignment: CDR1 SGHRS and CDR2 YFSETQ. Trimming at V came to 3 bases and at J to 4 bases, leaving 7 bases not matched to a gene.

The chain links TRBV15 to TRBJ2-1; D unresolved. V was pared by 1 base and J by 2 bases, with 6 bases between. This CDR3 comprises 14 residues. The germline V gene has CDR1 LNHNV and CDR2 YYDKDF (reference sequence). CDR3 protein: CATSRGVTYNEQFF. CDR3 DNA sequence: TGTGCCACCAGCAGAGGCGTCACCTACAATGAGCAGTTCTTC.

The sample holds many counts of this clonotype. The chain has TRBV28 and TRBJ2-1; weak D call: TRBD2 (6 bases). The V gene lost 6 bases and the J gene lost 7 bases, with 19 bases spanning the gap. Germline CDR1 and CDR2: MDHEN and SYDVKM. The CDR3 extends over 15 amino acids. CDR3 loop: CASRPEGSRGNEQFF. The DNA of the CDR3 is TGTGCCAGCAGGCCGGAGGGGTCCCGGGGGAATGAGCAGTTCTTC.

This clonotype appeared many times. The rearrangement links TRBV6-2 or TRBV6-3 to TRBJ2-5; the D gene is possibly TRBD2 (6 bases). Trimming shortened V by 2 bases and J by 1 base, and 29 bases separated the two germline ends. The CDR3 is 21 residues long. In germline, CDR1 is MNHEY, CDR2 SVGEGT. This chain's CDR3 is CASSYKSTGRWQDAFQETQYF. The CDR3 bases are TGTGCCAGCAGTTACAAGTCTACTGGGAGGTGGCAGGACGCATTCCAAGAGACCCAGTACTTC.

This clonotype was recorded at least ten times. The V call is TRBV9, the J call TRBJ2-1; perhaps TRBD1 as D (6 bases). The length of the CDR3 is 15 residues. V lost 3 bases, J lost 3 bases, and 13 bases lay in between. Germline V CDR1 and CDR2: SGDLS, YYNGEE. In nucleotides, the CDR3 is TGTGCCAGCAGCGGTCCGGGACAAATCTACAATGAGCAGTTCTTC. Translation gives CASSGPGQIYNEQFF.

Many counts were recorded for this clonotype. The chain couples TRBV5-1 to TRBJ2-5; D possibly corresponds to TRBD2 (5 bases). The CDR3 extends over 13 amino acids. The V end lost 2 bases, the J end lost 5 bases, and 10 bases lay between the germline ends. Germline CDR1 reads SGHRS; CDR2 reads YFSETQ. CDR3 DNA: TGCGCCAGCAGCTTCGAGGGAGAGGAGACCCAGTACTTC. The encoded protein is CASSFEGEETQYF.

This clonotype was counted at least ten times. This rearrangement joins TRBV4-3 to TRBJ2-7; maybe TRBD2 (6 bases). CDR3 length: 14 residues. CDR1 and CDR2 (germline): LGHNA, YSLEER. V was pared by 4 bases and J by 1 base, with 11 bases between. In nucleotides, the CDR3 is TGCGCCAGCAGCCCTCGGGGGAATTCCTACGAGCAGTACTTC. Its protein is CASSPRGNSYEQYF.

This clonotype came up a few times. The chain joins TRBV28 to TRBJ1-1; possible D gene TRBD1, 5 bases. The CDR3 is 17 amino acids. Germline assignment: CDR1 MDHEN and CDR2 SYDVKM. V was cut by 3 bases and J by 0 bases, with 17 bases left in between. The CDR3 here is CASSFGADLYMNTEAFF. Written as DNA, the CDR3 is TGTGCCAGCAGTTTTGGGGCAGACCTTTATATGAACACTGAAGCTTTCTTT.

This clonotype has a single count. Germline is not matched at one junction end, which may reflect a read error. V is TRBV3-1 and J is TRBJ2-7, with 7 positions matching TRBD2. From germline, CDR1 is LGHDT and CDR2 YNNKEL (reference sequence). The CDR3 is 15 amino acids. For the CDR3, the DNA is TGTGCCAGCAGCCAAGGGTCGGTGGGGGGGTACGAGCAGCACTTC. Protein product: CASSQGSVGGYEQHF.

This clonotype was detected ten times or more. The V call is TRBV3-1, the J call TRBJ2-1, with 7 nucleotides matching TRBD2. In germline, CDR1 is LGHDT, CDR2 YNNKEL (reference sequence). V dropped 0 bases and J dropped 0; count of bases not matched to a gene: 8. The CDR3 consists of 18 residues. DNA of the CDR3: TGTGCCAGCAGCCAAGAAGGGGCTAGCGGAAGCTCCTACAATGAGCAGTTCTTC. The encoded protein is CASSQEGASGSSYNEQFF.

This clonotype was recorded a few times. V is TRBV7-2 and J is TRBJ2-1, with 9 bases that match TRBD2. This CDR3 comprises 15 residues. Germline V lookup: CDR1 SGHTA, CDR2 FQGNSA. V was clipped by 4 bases and J by 2 bases; unmatched bases: 3. The CDR3 is CASSSRLAAYNEQFF. CDR3 bases: TGTGCCAGCAGCTCTAGACTAGCGGCCTACAATGAGCAGTTCTTC. Using reference TRBV7-2 and TRBJ2-1 for the parts outside the CDR3, the full variable domain is GAGVSQSPSNKVTEKGKDVELRCDPISGHTALYWYRQSLGQGLEFLIYFQGNSAPDKSGLPSDRFSAERTGGSVSTLTIQRTQQEDSAVYLCASSSRLAAYNEQFFGPGTRLTVL.

This clonotype was recorded at least ten times. CDR3 in DNA: TGTGCCACCACGGACAAGGTGAACACTGAAGCTTTCTTT. Translated: CATTDKVNTEAFF. This rearrangement joins TRBV28 to TRBJ1-1; TRBD1 might be the D (5 bases). CDR3 length equals 13 residues. Germline loops: CDR1 MDHEN, CDR2 SYDVKM. Trimming shortened V by 10 bases and J by 0 bases, and 12 bases separated the two germline ends.

This clonotype showed up many times. The rearrangement links TRBV12-3 or TRBV12-4 to TRBJ2-1, with D unclear. V was clipped by 10 bases and J by 6 bases, with 16 bases between them. This CDR3 comprises 13 residues. The CDR3 coding sequence is TGTGCCACCAGACCACTTACTGGCAATGAGCAGTTCTTC. Protein product: CATRPLTGNEQFF.

Many counts were recorded for this clonotype. The chain uses TRBV12-3 or TRBV12-4 and TRBJ2-1, with D possibly matching TRBD1 (5 bases). V gave up 4 bases and J gave up 15 bases, with 16 bases separating them. The CDR3 consists of 12 residues. In DNA form, the CDR3 reads TGTGCCAGCAGTTCACAGGAGCTAGTGCGGTTCTTC. Protein: CASSSQELVRFF.

This clonotype came up many times. V is TRBV5-1 and J is TRBJ2-2; a possible D gene is TRBD2 (6 bases). Germline CDR1 SGHRS, CDR2 YFSETQ. The CDR3 runs 13 residues. Between the trimmed V and J ends, which lost 3 bases and 6 bases, there was a span of 9 bases. The DNA for the CDR3 is TGCGCCAGCAGCTCGGGGGTCCCCGGGGAGCTGTTTTTT. It translates to CASSSGVPGELFF.

In this sample, this clonotype turned up many times. The genes are TRBV20-1 and TRBJ2-1; the match to TRBD2 covers 13 bases. CDR3 length: 15 residues. Germline V gives CDR1 DFQATT, CDR2 SNEGSKA (reference sequence). The J segment lost 7 bases and the V segment lost 1 base, leaving 4 bases of the junction unmatched. The CDR3 nucleotides read TGCAGTGCTAGAGGCTGGACTAGCGGGGGAAATGAGCAGTTCTTC. The encoded protein is CSARGWTSGGNEQFF.

The gene calls are TRBV5-1 and TRBJ1-1; TRBD1 matches at 10 bases. Germline CDR1 reads SGHRS; CDR2 reads YFSETQ. Trimming took 7 bases from V and 1 from J; bases not matched to a gene: 7. There are 15 residues in the CDR3. CDR3 amino acids: CASSRTGGENTEAFF. The CDR3 nucleotides read TGCGCCAGCTCAAGGACAGGGGGAGAGAACACTGAAGCTTTCTTT.